Sequencing of this T cell receptor beta chain was carried out in a study of blood T cell repertoires in COVID-19. Study background: The study drew acute and convalescent COVID-19 samples from the United States, Italy and Spain. T cells, B-cell-depleted T cells, or PBMCs provided the cDNA or gDNA that served as material.

Per the original data handling: Amplification from reference gene primers served as the basis for estimated nucleated cell counts. Assay: immunoSEQ multiplex PCR; the TCRdb copy retains only in-frame clones and omits some. Clonal size and the V and J genes are those of that table, whereas D and trimming came from the DNA. The table shows about 64,000 clones, with 70% to 90% occurring only once. In germline, CDR1 is SGHAT, CDR2 FQNNGV. CDR3 size: 15 residues. The junction had 8 bases not matched to a gene; V was cut back by 1 base and J by 9 bases. Sequencing was performed on peripheral blood. The rearrangement links TRBV11-2 to TRBJ2-1, with 8 bases lining up with TRBD1. This TCR was recovered from a man in his 70s with acute or convalescent COVID-19. CDR3 sequence: CASSLVPQGGGEQFF. Written as DNA, the CDR3 is TGTGCCAGCAGCTTAGTCCCACAGGGGGGCGGTGAGCAGTTCTTC.